The rows below give T cell receptor beta chains drawn from one sample of a study of blood T cell repertoires in COVID-19. Profiled with immunoSEQ multiplex PCR; TCRdb holds only in-frame clones, not every one. The sample holds around 140,000 clones, approximately 80% seen once. The specimen sequenced was peripheral blood. Receptors originate from a man in his 70s who had recovered from COVID-19. The CDR3 runs from the conserved cysteine through the conserved F or W. A D gene is named only where the DNA matches it firmly. The size entry is marked missing in some rows and otherwise reads once, few, many or a size class.

CDR3nt,CDR3aa,v_gene,abundance,d_gene,j_gene
TGTGCCAGCAGTCGACAGGGGGTGGAGACCCAGTACTTC,CASSRQGVETQYF,TRBV6-6,few,TRBD1,TRBJ2-5
TGTGCCTGGGCGATACCGGGACAGTTATCCGGGGAGCTGTTTTTT,CAWAIPGQLSGELFF,TRBV30,.,TRBD1,TRBJ2-2
TGTGCCAGCGGAACTGGGACAGGGGGTAAAGAGACCCAGTACTTC,CASGTGTGGKETQYF,TRBV9,.,TRBD1,TRBJ2-5
TGTGCCAGCAGCTTAGAGCCGGGACTACCTCACAATGAGCAGTTCTTC,CASSLEPGLPHNEQFF,TRBV11-3,.,TRBD2,TRBJ2-1
TGTGCCAGCAGTGACATTTCGGCGGCACTTATAGGCTACACCTTC,CASSDISAALIGYTF,TRBV6-1,.,.,TRBJ1-2
TGCTGCCCCGGACTAGCGGGAGGACAGTACTTC,CCPGLAGGQYF,TRBV21-1,.,.,TRBJ2-5
TGTGCCAGCAGTACTAGCGGGATAGATACGCAGTATTTT,CASSTSGIDTQYF,TRBV2,.,TRBD2,TRBJ2-3
TGTGCCAGCAGCTTAGACCTCGCAGGGAAAGGGGACACAGATACGCAGTATTTT,CASSLDLAGKGDTDTQYF,TRBV11-2,.,.,TRBJ2-3
TGCGCCAGCAGCTCTGGACAGGGATTCGGTACGCAGTATTTT,CASSSGQGFGTQYF,TRBV4-1,.,TRBD1,TRBJ2-3
TGTGCCAGCAGCTTAGCGGGAGGGCTCAATGAGCAGTTCTTC,CASSLAGGLNEQFF,TRBV7-2,.,TRBD2,TRBJ2-1
TGTGCCAGCAGTGAATTCGTAGAACGGGAGCAGTACTTC,CASSEFVEREQYF,TRBV25-1,many,.,TRBJ2-7
TGTGCCAGCAGCGGCGGGGGGAACTATGGCTACACCTTC,CASSGGGNYGYTF,TRBV12-3/TRBV12-4,.,.,TRBJ1-2
TGTGCCAGTAGTAGGACCAGGACAGAGTATAGCAATCAGCCCCAGCATTTT,CASSRTRTEYSNQPQHF,TRBV19,.,.,TRBJ1-5
TGTGCCAGCAGCTACCTGGACAGGGCCAAAAACATTCAGTACTTC,CASSYLDRAKNIQYF,TRBV5-5,.,TRBD1,TRBJ2-4
TGTGCCAGCAGGGCATGGGGGGGCACTGAAGCTTTCTTT,CASRAWGGTEAFF,TRBV5-4,few,.,TRBJ1-1
TGTGCCAGTACCCTCAGGGCCGCTAGCACAGATACGCAGTATTTT,CASTLRAASTDTQYF,TRBV19,.,.,TRBJ2-3
TGTGCCAGTAACACCGGGACAGGGGGCTACGAGCAGTACTTC,CASNTGTGGYEQYF,TRBV19,once,TRBD1,TRBJ2-7
TGTGCCAGCAGCTCGGGAGGCACAAACAATGAGCAGTTCTTC,CASSSGGTNNEQFF,TRBV5-4,.,TRBD2,TRBJ2-1
TGTGCCAGCAGCCCGCTAGCGGTTAAGGGGGAGCAGTACTTC,CASSPLAVKGEQYF,TRBV11-2,.,TRBD2,TRBJ2-7
TGTGCCAGCAGTTTGACAGGCGATCAAGAGACCCAGTACTTC,CASSLTGDQETQYF,TRBV28,.,.,TRBJ2-5
TGTGCCAGCAGCTTCGGGGTCACAGATACGCAGTATTTT,CASSFGVTDTQYF,TRBV7-6,.,.,TRBJ2-3
TGTGCCAGCAGCTTAATTAGGGGAGGCACTTATAATTCACCCCTCCACTTT,CASSLIRGGTYNSPLHF,TRBV13,.,.,TRBJ1-6
TGTGCCAGCAGTGGGCAGGGGGCGAACAATCAGCCCCAGCATTTT,CASSGQGANNQPQHF,TRBV2,.,TRBD1,TRBJ1-5
TGCGCCAGCAGCTTGTGGGGGACTAGCGGTCAAGAGACCCAGTACTTC,CASSLWGTSGQETQYF,TRBV5-1,.,TRBD2,TRBJ2-5
TGTGCCAGCAGCCCGGGACAGGGGGCTGAAAAACTGTTTTTT,CASSPGQGAEKLFF,TRBV28,.,TRBD1,TRBJ1-4
TGTGCCAGCAGCTTGAGGAGCTCTGGGGCCAACGTCCTGACTTTC,CASSLRSSGANVLTF,TRBV5-4,many,.,TRBJ2-6
TGTGCCAGCAGCTTGGTCGGGGTTGGTGGAAACACCATATATTTT,CASSLVGVGGNTIYF,TRBV5-5,few,.,TRBJ1-3
TGCGCCAGCAGTCAATCTTCGGGAGGACACCGTAATGAAAAACTGTTTTTT,CASSQSSGGHRNEKLFF,TRBV23-1,.,.,TRBJ1-4
TGTGCCAGCAGCTGGGACAGGGGGAATGAAAAACTGTTTTTT,CASSWDRGNEKLFF,TRBV7-9,.,TRBD1,TRBJ1-4
TGTGCCAGCAGCTTCTCGGGACTAGCAAGCTTCTTC,CASSFSGLASFF,TRBV7-2,.,TRBD2,TRBJ2-1
TGTGCCAGCTCACCACCGGTACTGCCTAGTCCAGATACGCAGTATTTT,CASSPPVLPSPDTQYF,TRBV18,.,.,TRBJ2-3
TGTGCCAGCAGTTACTCGGTGGAGGGGGCCCCTTCCCCCGCCTACAATGAGCAGTTCTTC,CASSYSVEGAPSPAYNEQFF,TRBV6-2/TRBV6-3,.,.,TRBJ2-1
TGTGCCAGCTTTGGGGGGGTCGCAAACATTCAGTACTTC,CASFGGVANIQYF,TRBV28,.,TRBD2,TRBJ2-4